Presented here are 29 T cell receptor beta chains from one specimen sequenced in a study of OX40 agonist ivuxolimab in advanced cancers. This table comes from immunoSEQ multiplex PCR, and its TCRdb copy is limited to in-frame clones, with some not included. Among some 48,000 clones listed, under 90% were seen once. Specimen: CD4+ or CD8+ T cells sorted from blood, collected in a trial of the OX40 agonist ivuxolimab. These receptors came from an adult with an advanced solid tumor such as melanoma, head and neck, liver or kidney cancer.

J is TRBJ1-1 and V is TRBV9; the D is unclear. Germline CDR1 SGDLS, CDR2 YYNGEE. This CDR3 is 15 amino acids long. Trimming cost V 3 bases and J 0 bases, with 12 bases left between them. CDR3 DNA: TGTGCCAGCAGCGCCTACGAGGGTCTGAACACTGAAGCTTTCTTT. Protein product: CASSAYEGLNTEAFF.

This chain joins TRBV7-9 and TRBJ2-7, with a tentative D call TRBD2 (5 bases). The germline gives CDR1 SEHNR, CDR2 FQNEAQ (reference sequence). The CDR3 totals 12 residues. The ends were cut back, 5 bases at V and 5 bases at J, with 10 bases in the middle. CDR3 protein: CASSVTSNEQYF. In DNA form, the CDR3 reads TGTGCCAGCAGCGTCACTAGTAACGAGCAGTACTTC.

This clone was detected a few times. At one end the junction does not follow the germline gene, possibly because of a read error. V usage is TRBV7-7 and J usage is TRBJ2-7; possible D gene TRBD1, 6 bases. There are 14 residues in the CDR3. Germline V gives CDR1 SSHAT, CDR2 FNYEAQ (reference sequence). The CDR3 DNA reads TGTGCTAGCAGCTTAGACGCAGGGGCGGGCGAGCAGTACTTC. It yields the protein CASSLDAGAGEQYF. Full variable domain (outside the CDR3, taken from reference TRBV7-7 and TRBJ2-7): GAGVSQSPRYKVTKRGQDVTLRCDPISSHATLYWYQQALGQGPEFLTYFNYEAQPDKSGLPSDRFSAERPEGSISTLTIQRTEQRDSAMYRCASSLDAGAGEQYFGPGTRLTVT.

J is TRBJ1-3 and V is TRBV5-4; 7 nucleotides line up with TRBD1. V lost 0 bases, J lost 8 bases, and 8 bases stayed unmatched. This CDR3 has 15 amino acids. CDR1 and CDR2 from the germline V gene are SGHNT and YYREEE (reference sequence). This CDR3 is CASSLGPGGLDTIYF. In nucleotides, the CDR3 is TGTGCCAGCAGCTTGGGGCCAGGGGGTCTGGACACCATATATTTT.

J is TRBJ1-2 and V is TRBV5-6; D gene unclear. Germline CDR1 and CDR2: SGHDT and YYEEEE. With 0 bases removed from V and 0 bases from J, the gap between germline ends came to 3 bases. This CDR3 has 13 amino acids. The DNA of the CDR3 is TGTGCCAGCAGCTTGGGTGCTAACTATGGCTACACCTTC. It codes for CASSLGANYGYTF.

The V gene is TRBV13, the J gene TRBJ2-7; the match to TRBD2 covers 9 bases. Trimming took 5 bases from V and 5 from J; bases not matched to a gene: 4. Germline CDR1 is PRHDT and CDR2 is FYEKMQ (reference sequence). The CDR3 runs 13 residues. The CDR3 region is CASSVSGSHEQYF. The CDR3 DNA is TGTGCCAGCAGCGTTAGCGGGAGCCACGAGCAGTACTTC. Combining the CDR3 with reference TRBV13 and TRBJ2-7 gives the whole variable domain AAGVIQSPRHLIKEKRETATLKCYPIPRHDTVYWYQQGPGQDPQFLISFYEKMQSDKGSIPDRFSAQQFSDYHSELNMSSLELGDSALYFCASSVSGSHEQYFGPGTRLTVT.

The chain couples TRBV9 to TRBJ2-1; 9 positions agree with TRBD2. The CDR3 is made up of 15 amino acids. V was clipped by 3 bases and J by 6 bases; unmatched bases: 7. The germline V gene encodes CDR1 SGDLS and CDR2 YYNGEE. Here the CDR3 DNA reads TGTGCCAGCAGCGGTGGCGGGAGGGCCGTCAATGAGCAGTTCTTC. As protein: CASSGGGRAVNEQFF.

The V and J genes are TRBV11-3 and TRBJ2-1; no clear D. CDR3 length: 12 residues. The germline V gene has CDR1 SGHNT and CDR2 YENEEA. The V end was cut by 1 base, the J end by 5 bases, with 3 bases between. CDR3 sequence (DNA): TGTGCCAGCAGCTTAGGGGACAATGAGCAGTTCTTC. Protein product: CASSLGDNEQFF.

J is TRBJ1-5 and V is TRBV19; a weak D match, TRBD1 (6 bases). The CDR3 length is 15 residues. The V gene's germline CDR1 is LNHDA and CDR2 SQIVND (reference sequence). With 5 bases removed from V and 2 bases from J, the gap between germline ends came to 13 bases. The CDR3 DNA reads TGTGCCAGTAGTCCCCAGGGGTTTGGCAATCAGCCCCAGCATTTT. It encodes CASSPQGFGNQPQHF.

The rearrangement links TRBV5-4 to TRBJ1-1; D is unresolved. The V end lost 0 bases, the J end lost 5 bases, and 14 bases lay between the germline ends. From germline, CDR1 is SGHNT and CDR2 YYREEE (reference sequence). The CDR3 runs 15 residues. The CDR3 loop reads CASSLEGRIMTEAFF. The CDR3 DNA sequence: TGTGCCAGCAGCTTGGAAGGCAGAATCATGACTGAAGCTTTCTTT.

Written as DNA, the CDR3 is TGTGCCAGCAGTCCGGGACGGGGTTTGGAGCAGTACTTC. Translation gives CASSPGRGLEQYF. The chain joins TRBV25-1 to TRBJ2-7; D is possibly TRBD1 or TRBD2 (5 bases each). The V end lost 5 bases, the J end lost 7 bases, and 15 bases lay between the germline ends. The CDR3 loop spans 13 amino acids. CDR1 and CDR2 from the germline V gene are MGHDK and SYGVNS.

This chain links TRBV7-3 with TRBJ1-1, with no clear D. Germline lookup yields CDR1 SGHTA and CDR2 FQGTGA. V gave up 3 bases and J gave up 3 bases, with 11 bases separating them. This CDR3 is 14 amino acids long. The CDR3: CASSLWLMDTEAFF. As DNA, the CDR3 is TGTGCCAGCAGCTTGTGGCTAATGGACACTGAAGCTTTCTTT.

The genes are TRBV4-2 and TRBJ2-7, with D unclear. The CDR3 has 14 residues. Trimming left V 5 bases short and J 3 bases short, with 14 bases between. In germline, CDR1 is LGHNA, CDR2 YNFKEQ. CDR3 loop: CASSEGSGRYEQYF. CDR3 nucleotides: TGTGCCAGCAGCGAAGGGTCGGGCCGCTACGAGCAGTACTTC.

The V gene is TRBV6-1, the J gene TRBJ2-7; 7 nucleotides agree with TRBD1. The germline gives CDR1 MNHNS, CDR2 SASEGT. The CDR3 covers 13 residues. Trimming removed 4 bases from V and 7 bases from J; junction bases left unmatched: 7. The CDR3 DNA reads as TGTGCCAGCAGTGCTGGGGACAGAGGGGAGCAGTACTTC. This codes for CASSAGDRGEQYF.

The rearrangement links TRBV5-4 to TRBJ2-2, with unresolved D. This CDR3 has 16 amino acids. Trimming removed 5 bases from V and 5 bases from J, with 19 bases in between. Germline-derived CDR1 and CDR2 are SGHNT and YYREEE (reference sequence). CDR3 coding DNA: TGTGCCAGCAGTCACGAATCTACAACCCGTACCGGGGAGCTGTTTTTT. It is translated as CASSHESTTRTGELFF. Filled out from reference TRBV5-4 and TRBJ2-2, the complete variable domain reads ETGVTQSPTHLIKTRGQQVTLRCSSQSGHNTVSWYQQALGQGPQFIFQYYREEENGRGNFPPRFSGLQFPNYSSELNVNALELDDSALYLCASSHESTTRTGELFFGEGSRLTVL.

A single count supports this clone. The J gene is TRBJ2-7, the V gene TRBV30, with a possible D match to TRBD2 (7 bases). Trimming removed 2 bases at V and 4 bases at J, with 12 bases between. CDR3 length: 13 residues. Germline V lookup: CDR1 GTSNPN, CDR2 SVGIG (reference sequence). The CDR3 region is CAWSPGGDYEQYF. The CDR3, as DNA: TGTGCCTGGAGTCCGGGGGGCGATTACGAGCAGTACTTC.

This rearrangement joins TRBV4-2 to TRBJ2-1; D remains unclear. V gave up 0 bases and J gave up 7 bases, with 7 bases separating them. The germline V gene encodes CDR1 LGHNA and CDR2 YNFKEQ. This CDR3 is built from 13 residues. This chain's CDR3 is CASSQEARNEQFF. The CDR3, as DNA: TGTGCCAGCAGCCAAGAAGCGAGGAATGAGCAGTTCTTC.

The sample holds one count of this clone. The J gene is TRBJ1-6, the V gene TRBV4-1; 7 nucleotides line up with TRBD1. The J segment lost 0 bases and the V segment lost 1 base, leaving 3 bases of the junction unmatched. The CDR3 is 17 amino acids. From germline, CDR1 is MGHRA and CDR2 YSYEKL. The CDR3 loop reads CASSQGDRSSYNSPLHF. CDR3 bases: TGCGCCAGCAGCCAAGGGGACAGAAGCTCCTATAATTCACCCCTCCACTTT.

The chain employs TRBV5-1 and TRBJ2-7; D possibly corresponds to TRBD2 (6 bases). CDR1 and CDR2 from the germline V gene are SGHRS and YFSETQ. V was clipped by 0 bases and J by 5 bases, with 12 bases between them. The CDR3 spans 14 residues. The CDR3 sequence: CASSLDLASDEQYF. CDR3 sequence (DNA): TGCGCCAGCAGCTTGGACCTAGCGAGCGACGAGCAGTACTTC. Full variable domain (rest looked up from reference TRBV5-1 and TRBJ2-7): KAGVTQTPRYLIKTRGQQVTLSCSPISGHRSVSWYQQTPGQGLQFLFEYFSETQRNKGNFPGRFSGRQFSNSRSEMNVSTLELGDSALYLCASSLDLASDEQYFGPGTRLTVT.

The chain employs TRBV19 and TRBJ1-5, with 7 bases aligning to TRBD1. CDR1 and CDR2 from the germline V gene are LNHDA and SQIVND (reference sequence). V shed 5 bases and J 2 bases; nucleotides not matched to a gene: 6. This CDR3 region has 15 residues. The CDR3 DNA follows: TGTGCCAGTAGTGCGACAGGGCATGGCAATCAGCCCCAGCATTTT. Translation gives CASSATGHGNQPQHF. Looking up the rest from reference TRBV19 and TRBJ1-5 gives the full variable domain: DGGITQSPKYLFRKEGQNVTLSCEQNLNHDAMYWYRQDPGQGLRLIYYSQIVNDFQKGDIAEGYSVSREKKESFPLTVTSAQKNPTAFYLCASSATGHGNQPQHFGDGTRLSIL.

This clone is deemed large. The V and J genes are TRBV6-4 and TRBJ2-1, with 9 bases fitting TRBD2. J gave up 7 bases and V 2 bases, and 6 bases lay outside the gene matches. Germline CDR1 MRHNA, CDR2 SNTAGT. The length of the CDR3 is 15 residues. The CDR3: CASSDIAGDTNEQFF. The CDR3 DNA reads TGTGCCAGCAGTGACATAGCGGGGGATACAAATGAGCAGTTCTTC.

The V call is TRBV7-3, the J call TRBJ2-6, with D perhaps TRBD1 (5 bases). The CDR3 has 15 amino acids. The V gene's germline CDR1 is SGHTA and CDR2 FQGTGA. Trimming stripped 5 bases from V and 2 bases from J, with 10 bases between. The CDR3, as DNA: TGTGCCAGCAGCCCGTGGGGCGCTGGGGCCAACGTCCTGACTTTC. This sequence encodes CASSPWGAGANVLTF. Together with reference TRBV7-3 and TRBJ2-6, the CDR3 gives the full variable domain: GAGVSQTPSNKVTEKGKYVELRCDPISGHTALYWYRQSLGQGPEFLIYFQGTGAADDSGLPNDRFFAVRPEGSVSTLKIQRTERGDSAVYLCASSPWGAGANVLTFGAGSRLTVL.

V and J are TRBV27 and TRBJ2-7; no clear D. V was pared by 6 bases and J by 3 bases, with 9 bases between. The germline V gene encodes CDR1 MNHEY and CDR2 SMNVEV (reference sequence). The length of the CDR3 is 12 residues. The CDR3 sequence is CASSQTGYEQYF. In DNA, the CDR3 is TGTGCCAGCAGCCAGACCGGCTACGAGCAGTACTTC.

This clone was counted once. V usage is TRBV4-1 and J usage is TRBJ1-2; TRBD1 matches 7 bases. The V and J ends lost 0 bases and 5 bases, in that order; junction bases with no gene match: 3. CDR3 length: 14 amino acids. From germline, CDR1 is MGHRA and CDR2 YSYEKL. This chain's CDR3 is CASSQDVTGYGYTF. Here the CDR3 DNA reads TGCGCCAGCAGCCAAGATGTGACAGGGTATGGCTACACCTTC.

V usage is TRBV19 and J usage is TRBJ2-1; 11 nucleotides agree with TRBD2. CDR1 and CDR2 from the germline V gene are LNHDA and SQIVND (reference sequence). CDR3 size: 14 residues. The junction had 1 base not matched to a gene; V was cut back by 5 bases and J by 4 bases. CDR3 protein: CASSLAGGYNEQFF. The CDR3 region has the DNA TGTGCCAGTAGTCTAGCGGGAGGTTACAATGAGCAGTTCTTC.

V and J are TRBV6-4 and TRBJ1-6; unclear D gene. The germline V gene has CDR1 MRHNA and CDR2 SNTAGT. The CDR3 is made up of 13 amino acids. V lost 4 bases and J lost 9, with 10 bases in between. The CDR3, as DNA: TGTGCCAGCAGTGTTCGCGGGAGTTCACCCCTCCACTTT. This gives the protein CASSVRGSSPLHF.

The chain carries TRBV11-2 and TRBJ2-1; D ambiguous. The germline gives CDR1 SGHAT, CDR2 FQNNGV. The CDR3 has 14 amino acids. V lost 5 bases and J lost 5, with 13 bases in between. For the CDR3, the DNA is TGTGCCAGCAGCCCAGATACGGGCCACAATGAGCAGTTCTTC. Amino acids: CASSPDTGHNEQFF.

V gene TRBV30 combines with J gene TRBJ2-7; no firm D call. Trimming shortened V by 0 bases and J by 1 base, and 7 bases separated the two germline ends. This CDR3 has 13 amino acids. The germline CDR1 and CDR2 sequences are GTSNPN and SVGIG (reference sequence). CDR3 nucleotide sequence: TGTGCCTGGAGTGTGGTGGTGTCCTACGAGCAGTACTTC. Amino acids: CAWSVVVSYEQYF.

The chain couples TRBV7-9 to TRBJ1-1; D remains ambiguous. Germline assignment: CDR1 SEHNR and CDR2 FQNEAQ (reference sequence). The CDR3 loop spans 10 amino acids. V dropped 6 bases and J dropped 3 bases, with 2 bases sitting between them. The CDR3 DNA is TGTGCCAGCAGGGACACTGAAGCTTTCTTT. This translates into CASRDTEAFF.